These T cell receptor beta chains were read from a single sample in a study of T cells after yellow fever vaccination. Each CDR3 protein gets one entry after TCRdb re-called the 5' RACE reads with MiXCR. The data show around 260,000 distinct CDR3 sequences, with roughly 5% seen just once and more than 3% held by the top ten. Sample: CD4+ T cells sorted from PBMCs, taken on the day of the yellow fever booster vaccination. Receptors were obtained from a man between 18 and 29 years old who received the YFV17D yellow fever vaccine. Both conserved end residues are part of each CDR3. Fields, in order: D gene, clone size, J gene, V gene, CDR3 DNA, CDR3 protein. D genes are given only for firm matches. A row's size may be missing; if present it is once, few, many or a size class.

NA,NA,TRBJ1-1,TRBV7-9,TGTGCCAGCAGCTTTGGGGGCCCGAACACTGAAGCTTTCTTT,CASSFGGPNTEAFF
NA,NA,TRBJ1-6,TRBV30,TGTGCCTGGAGTGTAGGACTGAATTCACCCCTCCACTTT,CAWSVGLNSPLHF
NA,few,TRBJ1-2,TRBV4-3,TGCGCCAGCAGCCAAGATGGAACAGGGAAGTATGGCTACACCTTC,CASSQDGTGKYGYTF
NA,few,TRBJ1-5,TRBV5-6,TGTGCCAGCAGCTTGGGGCAATTCAATCAGCCCCAGCATTTT,CASSLGQFNQPQHF
NA,many,TRBJ2-1,TRBV11-1,TGTGCCAGCAGCTTAGCGGGGGGCCTCCATGAGCAGTTCTTC,CASSLAGGLHEQFF
NA,few,TRBJ2-2,TRBV6-2/TRBV6-3,TGTGCCAGCAGTTTGGACAACGCGAACACCGGGGAGCTGTTTTTT,CASSLDNANTGELFF
TRBD2,many,TRBJ2-7,TRBV10-2,TGCGCCAGCAGTGAGTTGGCTAGCGGGAACTACGAGCAGTACTTC,CASSELASGNYEQYF
NA,few,TRBJ1-2,TRBV18,TGTGCCAGCTCACCCGGCGGCGGCTACTATGGCTACACCTTC,CASSPGGGYYGYTF
TRBD2,NA,TRBJ2-5,TRBV11-2,TGTGCCAGCAGTACACTAGCGGGGGTAGAGACCCAGTACTTC,CASSTLAGVETQYF
NA,many,TRBJ1-5,TRBV27,TGTGCCAGCAATAATCGGGGCCAGCCCCAGCATTTT,CASNNRGQPQHF
TRBD2,NA,TRBJ2-3,TRBV9,TGTGCCAGCAGCGTAGGGATTAGCGGGGGGGATACGCAGTATTTT,CASSVGISGGDTQYF
TRBD2,NA,TRBJ2-1,TRBV5-4,TGTGCCAGCAGCTTGCAAGTGACTAGCGGGGGGAATGAGCAGTTCTTC,CASSLQVTSGGNEQFF
TRBD2,many,TRBJ2-1,TRBV5-1,TGCGCCAGCAGCTTTGGGACTAGCTCTAATGAGCAGTTCTTC,CASSFGTSSNEQFF
NA,many,TRBJ2-3,TRBV5-1,TGCGCCAGCAGCTTGGCAGGTTTGGGAGATACGCAGTATTTT,CASSLAGLGDTQYF
NA,few,TRBJ2-7,TRBV15,TGTGCCACCAGCAGAGATCCAGGCACCTCCTACGAGCAGTACTTC,CATSRDPGTSYEQYF
TRBD1,few,TRBJ1-2,TRBV29-1,TGCAGCGTCCGCCGGGACAGGGGGCTTCGGGGCTACACCTTC,CSVRRDRGLRGYTF
NA,few,TRBJ1-3,TRBV21-1,TGTGCCACCCTAATAAGGAGCTCTGGAAACACCATATATTTT,CATLIRSSGNTIYF
NA,few,TRBJ1-5,TRBV25-1,TGTGCCAGCAGTGCCCGGGGGAGCAATCAGCCCCAGCATTTT,CASSARGSNQPQHF